The 11 T cell receptor beta chains reported below all come from one sample, sequenced in a study of sequential checkpoint blockade in melanoma. Only in-frame clones appear in the TCRdb table, and some are missing; sequencing was by immunoSEQ multiplex PCR. The sample consists of about 12,000 clones, over 65% of them appearing once. Stated treatment: randomized to nivolumab then ipilimumab (arm A) or the reverse (arm B). The material sequenced was CD8+ T cells sorted from blood (inferred from file names), taken from a patient given nivolumab and ipilimumab in sequence. The receptors here all came from a human donor with melanoma.

This CDR3 is CASSLETTIAGGPTDTQYF. In DNA, the CDR3 is TGCGCCAGCAGCCTTGAGACCACCATAGCGGGGGGGCCCACAGATACGCAGTATTTT. The chain employs TRBV5-1 and TRBJ2-3; 11 bases fit TRBD2. V trimming: 4 bases; J trimming: 2 bases; junction bases outside the gene matches: 15. The CDR3 is 19 amino acids. Germline CDR1 SGHRS, CDR2 YFSETQ. Together with reference TRBV5-1 and TRBJ2-3, the CDR3 gives the full variable domain: KAGVTQTPRYLIKTRGQQVTLSCSPISGHRSVSWYQQTPGQGLQFLFEYFSETQRNKGNFPGRFSGRQFSNSRSEMNVSTLELGDSALYLCASSLETTIAGGPTDTQYFGPGTRLTVL.

V gene TRBV30 combines with J gene TRBJ1-5, with D possibly TRBD1 on 6 matching bases. Trimming pared 2 bases from V and 0 bases from J, leaving 11 bases between. CDR3 length: 15 residues. Germline lookup yields CDR1 GTSNPN and CDR2 SVGIG (reference sequence). CDR3 region: CAWSSGGASNQPQHF. The CDR3, as DNA: TGTGCCTGGAGTTCGGGGGGGGCTAGCAATCAGCCCCAGCATTTT.

For the CDR3, the DNA is TGTGCCAGCAGCCCCCGGGACAGCCTAGGAGACATTCAGTACTTC. Translating it yields CASSPRDSLGDIQYF. V and J are TRBV7-9 and TRBJ2-4, with 7 nucleotides matching TRBD1. With V trimmed by 5 bases and J by 8 bases, 12 bases remained unmatched. In germline, CDR1 is SEHNR, CDR2 FQNEAQ (reference sequence). There are 15 residues in the CDR3.

This rearrangement joins TRBV11-2 to TRBJ2-5; D is perhaps TRBD2 (6 bases). The V gene lost 7 bases and the J gene lost 2 bases, with 11 bases spanning the gap. The length of the CDR3 is 13 residues. CDR1 is SGHAT, CDR2 FQNNGV, per germline. Written as DNA, the CDR3 is TGTGCCAGCACCGGGGGAGCGCAAGAGACCCAGTACTTC. It codes for CASTGGAQETQYF.

The CDR3 loop reads CASSEAPGSYNEQFF. CDR3 sequence (DNA): TGTGCCAGCAGTGAAGCCCCAGGTTCCTACAATGAGCAGTTCTTC. The chain uses TRBV6-1 and TRBJ2-1, with D uncertain. V was cut by 0 bases and J by 1 base, with 7 bases left in between. Germline values: CDR1 MNHNS, CDR2 SASEGT. This CDR3 contains 15 residues.

The V gene is TRBV4-3, the J gene TRBJ1-2, with D perhaps matching TRBD1 (5 bases). Trimming pared 0 bases from V and 4 bases from J, leaving 12 bases between. CDR3 length: 15 residues. Germline V gene sequence: CDR1 LGHNA, CDR2 YSLEER. The DNA of the CDR3 is TGCGCCAGCAGCCAAGACAGGGCAAACATCTATGGCTACACCTTC. Translated, it gives CASSQDRANIYGYTF.

The V call is TRBV5-1, the J call TRBJ2-7, with 10 bases identical to TRBD1. From germline, CDR1 is SGHRS and CDR2 YFSETQ. V was pared by 3 bases and J by 2 bases, with 8 bases of the junction left unmatched. This CDR3 has 16 amino acids. CDR3 protein: CASSYPSGTGAYEQYF. DNA of the CDR3: TGCGCCAGCAGCTATCCCTCCGGGACAGGGGCCTACGAGCAGTACTTC.

This chain connects TRBV27 to TRBJ2-4; 7 bases fit TRBD1. V trimming: 4 bases; J trimming: 4 bases; junction bases outside the gene matches: 1. Germline CDR1 is MNHEY and CDR2 is SMNVEV (reference sequence). CDR3 length: 13 amino acids. CDR3 sequence (DNA): TGTGCCAGCAGTTGGGACAGTAAAAACATTCAGTACTTC. This translates into CASSWDSKNIQYF.

This chain uses TRBV27 with TRBJ2-2; TRBD2 might be the D (5 bases). Germline-derived CDR1 and CDR2 are MNHEY and SMNVEV (reference sequence). This CDR3 has 12 amino acids. V was trimmed by 5 bases and J by 6 bases, leaving 7 bases between them. This chain's CDR3 is CASSRESGELFF. The CDR3 nucleotides are TGTGCCAGCAGTCGGGAATCCGGGGAGCTGTTTTTT.

V is TRBV11-2 and J is TRBJ2-5; weak D call: TRBD1 (5 bases). Near its end, the DNA agrees better with TRBJ2-7, so the J call may be wrong. CDR3 length: 16 residues. Germline V gives CDR1 SGHAT, CDR2 FQNNGV. The CDR3 DNA is TGTGCCAGCAGCTTAGTCCGCCCCACAGGTACCTACGAGCAGTACTTC. It encodes CASSLVRPTGTYEQYF.

V gene TRBV9 combines with J gene TRBJ2-5, with 12 bases lining up with TRBD2. The germline gives CDR1 SGDLS, CDR2 YYNGEE. The CDR3 has 15 residues. The J segment lost 3 bases and the V segment lost 5 bases, leaving 5 bases of the junction unmatched. The CDR3 region is CASSDRLAGEETQYF. The CDR3 bases are TGTGCCAGCAGTGACAGACTAGCGGGGGAAGAGACCCAGTACTTC.